A selection of T cell receptor beta chains follows, all from one sample in a study of response to subunit inactivated influenza vaccine. TCRdb independently ran MiXCR on the RT-PCR reads; one entry per CDR3 protein. The data hold around 470,000 distinct CDR3 sequences, with roughly 7.9% observed a single time. The material was PBMCs from blood, obtained around 25 months after vaccination. These receptors all come from a man aged 45-69 years who received an inactivated influenza vaccine. CDR3s include the opening cysteine and the closing phenylalanine or tryptophan. The D gene is left open where the match is weak. Size is omitted from some rows. Given values are once, few, many or a class for expanded clones.

j_call	clone_size	d_call	v_call	cdr3_aa	cdr3_nt
TRBJ2-7	few	TRBD1	TRBV10-3	CAIKSQGSSYEQYF	TGTGCCATCAAGTCACAGGGGAGCTCCTACGAGCAGTACTTC
TRBJ2-2	NA	NA	TRBV19	CASSIEVNTGELFF	TGTGCCAGTAGTATAGAGGTGAACACCGGGGAGCTGTTTTTT
TRBJ2-1	many	NA	TRBV10-3	CAISAEVNEQFF	TGTGCCATCAGTGCGGAGGTCAATGAGCAGTTCTTC
TRBJ2-7	NA	NA	TRBV2	CASRILVSEQYF	TGTGCCAGCAGGATACTGGTATCTGAACAGTACTTC
TRBJ2-5	NA	NA	TRBV11-2	CASSDPGSRWKGQETQYF	TGTGCCAGCAGCGACCCGGGCTCAAGGTGGAAAGGCCAAGAGACCCAGTACTTC
TRBJ2-7	many	NA	TRBV5-1	CASALSTGVIYEQYF	TGCGCCAGCGCTCTATCGACGGGAGTGATATACGAGCAGTACTTC
TRBJ2-3	few	NA	TRBV5-4	CASSLLRGPDTDTQYF	TGTGCCAGCAGCTTGTTACGCGGACCCGACACAGATACGCAGTATTTT
TRBJ1-4	many	NA	TRBV5-1	CASSLDKGQSEKLFF	TGCGCCAGCAGCTTGGATAAAGGACAGAGTGAAAAACTGTTTTTT
TRBJ1-6	few	TRBD1	TRBV7-9	CASSLFPGTGDSPLHF	TGTGCCAGCAGCTTATTCCCCGGGACAGGGGATTCACCCCTCCACTTT
TRBJ2-3	many	TRBD2	TRBV5-1	CASSLETSGSTDTQYF	TGCGCCAGCAGCTTGGAGACTAGCGGCAGCACAGATACGCAGTATTTT
TRBJ2-7	NA	NA	TRBV9	CASSVTPGYSYEQYF	TGTGCCAGCAGCGTAACCCCGGGCTACTCCTACGAGCAGTACTTC
TRBJ2-2	many	NA	TRBV5-1	CASSLAQSGELFF	TGCGCCAGCAGCTTGGCCCAGAGCGGGGAGCTGTTTTTT
TRBJ1-2	many	NA	TRBV20-1	CSASRGGDGYTF	TGCAGTGCTAGTAGGGGGGGGGATGGCTACACCTTC
TRBJ1-1	NA	NA	TRBV11-3	CASSEDGTGNTEAFF	TGTGCCAGCTCCGAGGACGGAACCGGGAACACTGAAGCTTTCTTT
TRBJ1-1	few	TRBD1	TRBV5-1	CASSPLDRMNTEAFF	TGCGCCAGCAGCCCACTGGACAGGATGAACACTGAAGCTTTCTTT
TRBJ2-7	few	NA	TRBV9	CASSVGSRELYEQYF	TGTGCCAGCAGCGTAGGGTCGAGGGAGCTCTACGAGCAGTACTTC
TRBJ1-4	few	TRBD1	TRBV20-1	CSALDRGANEKLFF	TGCAGTGCTTTGGACAGGGGTGCTAATGAAAAACTGTTTTTT
TRBJ2-7	NA	TRBD1	TRBV20-1	CSALGTASGATNEQYF	TGCAGTGCCCTCGGGACAGCCAGTGGTGCCACCAACGAGCAGTACTTC
TRBJ2-7	NA	NA	TRBV19	CASSPTVGGSYEQYF	TGTGCCAGTAGTCCAACCGTGGGGGGTTCCTACGAGCAGTACTTC
TRBJ1-1	NA	NA	TRBV25-1	CASSESLHRNTVAFF	TGTGCCAGCAGTGAATCCCTCCACCGAAACACTGTCGCTTTCTTT
TRBJ2-2	NA	NA	TRBV3-1	CASSQPQGGNTGELFF	TGTGCCAGCAGCCAACCTCAGGGCGGGAACACCGGGGAGCTGTTTTTT
TRBJ2-7	few	NA	TRBV4-1	CASSHNRFHEQYF	TGCGCCAGCAGCCATAACAGATTCCACGAGCAGTACTTC
TRBJ1-5	NA	NA	TRBV2	CASSEVLRGTLSNQPQHF	TGTGCCAGCAGTGAGGTCTTGAGGGGTACTTTGAGCAATCAGCCCCAGCATTTT
TRBJ1-3	NA	NA	TRBV15	CATSRDVAGSGNTIYF	TGTGCCACCAGCAGAGATGTCGCCGGATCTGGAAACACCATATATTTT
TRBJ2-7	few	NA	TRBV5-1	CASRDLQDAYEQYF	TGCGCCAGCAGAGATCTACAGGATGCCTACGAGCAGTACTTC
TRBJ2-1	few	TRBD1	TRBV5-1	CASSLLGQGVNEQFF	TGCGCCAGCAGCCTACTGGGACAGGGTGTGAATGAGCAGTTCTTC
TRBJ2-5	NA	TRBD2	TRBV9	CASSSGTGTSGRYQETQYF	TGTGCCAGCAGCTCCGGAACCGGGACTAGCGGGAGGTACCAAGAGACCCAGTACTTC